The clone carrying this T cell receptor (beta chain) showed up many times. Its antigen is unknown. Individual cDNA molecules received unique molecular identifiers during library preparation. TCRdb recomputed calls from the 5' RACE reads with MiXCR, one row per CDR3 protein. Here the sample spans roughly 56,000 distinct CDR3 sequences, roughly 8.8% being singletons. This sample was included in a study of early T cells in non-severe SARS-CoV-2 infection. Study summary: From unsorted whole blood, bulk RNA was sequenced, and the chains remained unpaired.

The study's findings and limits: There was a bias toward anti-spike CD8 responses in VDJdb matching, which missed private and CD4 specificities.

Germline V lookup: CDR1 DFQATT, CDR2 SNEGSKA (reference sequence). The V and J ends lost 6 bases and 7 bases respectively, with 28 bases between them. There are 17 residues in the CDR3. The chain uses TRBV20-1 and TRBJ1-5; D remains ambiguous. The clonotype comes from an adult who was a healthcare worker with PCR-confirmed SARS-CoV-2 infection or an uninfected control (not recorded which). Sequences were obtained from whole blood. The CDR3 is CSAQKSDTLLVIQPQHF. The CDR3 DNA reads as TGCAGTGCCCAAAAGAGCGACACACTCCTGGTAATCCAGCCCCAGCATTTT.